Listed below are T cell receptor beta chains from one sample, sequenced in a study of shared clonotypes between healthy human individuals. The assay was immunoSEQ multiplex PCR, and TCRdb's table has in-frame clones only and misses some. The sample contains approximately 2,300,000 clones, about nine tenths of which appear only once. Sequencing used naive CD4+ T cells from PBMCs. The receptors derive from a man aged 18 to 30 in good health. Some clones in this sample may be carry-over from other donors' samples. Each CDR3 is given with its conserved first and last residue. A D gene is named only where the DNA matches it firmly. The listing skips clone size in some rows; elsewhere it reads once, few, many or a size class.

CDR3 protein: CASSSGTGPYEQYF; CDR3 DNA: TGTGCCAGCAGTTCGGGGACAGGTCCCTACGAGCAGTACTTC; J gene: TRBJ2-7; V gene: TRBV6-6; D gene: TRBD1; clone size: .
CDR3 protein: CASSPGGRIYEQYF; CDR3 DNA: TGTGCCAGCAGTCCCGGCGGCAGGATCTACGAGCAGTACTTC; J gene: TRBJ2-7; V gene: TRBV7-2; D gene: .; clone size: .
CDR3 protein: CATSRDRVSYYNEQFF; CDR3 DNA: TGTGCCACCAGCAGAGATCGGGTTTCCTACTACAATGAGCAGTTCTTC; J gene: TRBJ2-1; V gene: TRBV15; D gene: .; clone size: .
CDR3 protein: CSVNQGTDTQYF; CDR3 DNA: TGCAGCGTAAATCAGGGTACCGATACGCAGTATTTT; J gene: TRBJ2-3; V gene: TRBV29-1; D gene: .; clone size: .
CDR3 protein: CASILQREGWSEQYF; CDR3 DNA: TGTGCCAGCATATTACAGCGGGAGGGCTGGAGCGAGCAGTACTTC; J gene: TRBJ2-7; V gene: TRBV6-6; D gene: TRBD2; clone size: .
CDR3 protein: CAWSPGGSQPQHF; CDR3 DNA: TGTGCCTGGAGCCCGGGCGGTAGTCAGCCCCAGCATTTT; J gene: TRBJ1-5; V gene: TRBV30; D gene: .; clone size: few
CDR3 protein: CASSDGTANTEAFF; CDR3 DNA: TGTGCCAGCAGCGATGGGACAGCCAACACTGAAGCTTTCTTT; J gene: TRBJ1-1; V gene: TRBV5-8; D gene: TRBD1; clone size: .
CDR3 protein: CASRTSLVPANTGELFF; CDR3 DNA: TGCGCCAGCAGGACGTCCCTAGTCCCCGCGAACACCGGGGAGCTGTTTTTT; J gene: TRBJ2-2; V gene: TRBV5-1; D gene: .; clone size: .
CDR3 protein: CASTSDRGNGYTF; CDR3 DNA: TGTGCCAGCACCTCGGACAGGGGAAATGGCTACACCTTC; J gene: TRBJ1-2; V gene: TRBV27; D gene: TRBD1; clone size: .
CDR3 protein: CASSPTGSVQPQHF; CDR3 DNA: TGTGCCAGCAGTCCTACAGGGAGTGTCCAGCCCCAGCATTTT; J gene: TRBJ1-5; V gene: TRBV6-5; D gene: .; clone size: .
CDR3 protein: CASSRHGQGGTEAFF; CDR3 DNA: TGTGCCAGCAGCCGCCATGGACAGGGAGGTACTGAAGCTTTCTTT; J gene: TRBJ1-1; V gene: TRBV7-3; D gene: TRBD1; clone size: .
CDR3 protein: CASSFSIDSAKYF; CDR3 DNA: TGTGCCAGCAGTTTCTCGATCGACAGTGCCAAGTACTTC; J gene: TRBJ2-7; V gene: TRBV28; D gene: .; clone size: .
CDR3 protein: CASSPRQKEDEQYF; CDR3 DNA: TGTGCCAGCAGCCCCCGACAGAAAGAGGACGAGCAGTACTTC; J gene: TRBJ2-7; V gene: TRBV11-2; D gene: .; clone size: .
CDR3 protein: CASTPGWRQPQHF; CDR3 DNA: TGTGCCAGTACCCCGGGGTGGCGGCAGCCCCAGCATTTT; J gene: TRBJ1-5; V gene: TRBV6-5; D gene: .; clone size: .
CDR3 protein: CASSGRGAATYNEQFF; CDR3 DNA: TGTGCCAGCAGTGGGAGGGGGGCAGCAACCTACAATGAGCAGTTCTTC; J gene: TRBJ2-1; V gene: TRBV6-1; D gene: .; clone size: .
CDR3 protein: CASSQEAGSGNQPQHF; CDR3 DNA: TGCGCCAGCAGCCAAGAAGCAGGGAGTGGGAATCAGCCCCAGCATTTT; J gene: TRBJ1-5; V gene: TRBV4-3; D gene: .; clone size: .
CDR3 protein: CASSRQGNYGYTF; CDR3 DNA: TGTGCCAGCAGTCGACAGGGTAACTATGGCTACACCTTC; J gene: TRBJ1-2; V gene: TRBV27; D gene: TRBD1; clone size: once
CDR3 protein: CASSRSTDSYEQYF; CDR3 DNA: TGTGCCAGCAGTCGTTCGACAGACTCCTACGAGCAGTACTTC; J gene: TRBJ2-7; V gene: TRBV6-5; D gene: .; clone size: once
CDR3 protein: CASSLEGSSYNEQFF; CDR3 DNA: TGTGCCAGCAGCTTAGAGGGGAGCTCCTACAATGAGCAGTTCTTC; J gene: TRBJ2-1; V gene: TRBV7-3; D gene: .; clone size: .
CDR3 protein: CASSLAGIHEQYF; CDR3 DNA: TGTGCCAGCAGCTTAGCAGGGATCCACGAGCAGTACTTC; J gene: TRBJ2-7; V gene: TRBV11-3; D gene: .; clone size: .
CDR3 protein: CASSAGLAGPSEQYF; CDR3 DNA: TGTGCCAGCAGCGCGGGACTAGCGGGACCCAGCGAGCAGTACTTC; J gene: TRBJ2-7; V gene: TRBV7-9; D gene: TRBD2; clone size: once
CDR3 protein: CASSLAFGQTDTQYF; CDR3 DNA: TGTGCCAGCAGCTTAGCTTTCGGACAGACAGATACGCAGTATTTT; J gene: TRBJ2-3; V gene: TRBV7-9; D gene: .; clone size: .
CDR3 protein: CASSQDAGGSQPQHF; CDR3 DNA: TGCGCCAGCAGCCAAGATGCGGGGGGTAGTCAGCCCCAGCATTTT; J gene: TRBJ1-5; V gene: TRBV4-3; D gene: .; clone size: .
CDR3 protein: CASSDPTERNTEAFF; CDR3 DNA: TGTGCCAGCAGTGATCCAACAGAGAGGAACACTGAAGCTTTCTTT; J gene: TRBJ1-1; V gene: TRBV25-1; D gene: .; clone size: .